This T cell receptor (beta chain) was captured by sequencing in a study of blood T cell repertoires in COVID-19. Study-wide context: COVID-19 samples from acute and convalescent phases originated in the United States, Italy and Spain.

Data came from immunoSEQ multiplex PCR; TCRdb stores just in-frame clones and leaves some out. The repertoire holds under 300,000 clones, with approximately 88% as singletons. The CDR3 is 15 amino acids. Germline V lookup: CDR1 MNHEY, CDR2 SVGAGI. Trimming left V 6 bases short and J 0 bases short, with 14 bases between. Participants had their cohort set by participant-reported clinical history. The chain links TRBV6-5 to TRBJ1-1; D uncertain. The sequence came from a woman in her thirties or forties who had recovered from COVID-19. Sequencing was performed on PBMCs or T cells enriched from blood (not recorded which). CDR3 sequence reads: CASSERPEMNTEAFF. CDR3 DNA: TGTGCCAGCAGCGAGCGTCCGGAAATGAACACTGAAGCTTTCTTT.